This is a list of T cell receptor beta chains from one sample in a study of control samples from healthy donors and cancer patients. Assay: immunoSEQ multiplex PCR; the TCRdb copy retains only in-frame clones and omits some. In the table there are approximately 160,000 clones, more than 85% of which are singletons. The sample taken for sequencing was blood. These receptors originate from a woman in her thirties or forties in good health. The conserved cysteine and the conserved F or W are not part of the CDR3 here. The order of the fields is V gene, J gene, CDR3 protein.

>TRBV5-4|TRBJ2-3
ASTTVSTDTQY
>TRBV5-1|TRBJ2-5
ASSLGQVETQY
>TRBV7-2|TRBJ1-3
ASSPGIVGNTIY
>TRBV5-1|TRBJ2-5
ASSLGGGGQETQY
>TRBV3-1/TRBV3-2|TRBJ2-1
ASSQERGGASPYNEQF
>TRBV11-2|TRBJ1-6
ASSKGNSPLH
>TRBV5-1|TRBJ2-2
ASSLPSTGELF
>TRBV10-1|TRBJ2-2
ASSESSRLEDTGELF
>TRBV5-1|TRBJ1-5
ASSPGGGPVGQPQH
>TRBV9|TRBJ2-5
ASSLELAGGPQETQY
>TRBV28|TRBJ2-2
ASSLVAGELF